These 14 T cell receptor beta chains originate from one sample sequenced in a study of T cells in Graves' hyperthyroidism and ophthalmopathy. TCR beta CDR3 regions were amplified from RNA transcripts. With the HTBI primer set, the TCR CDR3 went through a first round of RT-PCR. TCRdb re-called the multiplex PCR reads with MiXCR, one entry per CDR3 protein. The sample contains 360,000 or so distinct CDR3 sequences, about 18% of which appear only once. Sequenced material: blood. The receptors derive from a woman in her late teens or twenties with Graves' hyperthyroidism.

This clonotype was detected ten times or more. The chain uses TRBV6-2 or TRBV6-3 and TRBJ2-7; possibly TRBD1 for D (6 bases). Per the germline V gene, CDR1 is MNHEY and CDR2 is SVGEGT. The CDR3 loop spans 15 amino acids. Trimming stripped 2 bases from V and 0 bases from J, with 11 bases between. DNA for the CDR3: TGTGCCAGCAGTTACGGGCAGGGGTTCTCCTACGAGCAGTACTTC. It translates to CASSYGQGFSYEQYF.

The rearrangement joins TRBV12-3 or TRBV12-4 to TRBJ1-1; a weak D match, TRBD1 (5 bases). The CDR3 runs to 17 residues. The V gene lost 6 bases and the J gene lost 4 bases, with 24 bases spanning the gap. CDR3 DNA: TGTGCCAGCAGGTACCAGGGTTTTATCCGACTGAGCACTGAAGCTTTCTTT. It specifies CASRYQGFIRLSTEAFF.

In its sample, this clonotype was seen many times. The V gene is TRBV5-1, the J gene TRBJ1-1; D is possibly TRBD1 (5 bases). The CDR3 spans 14 residues. The germline CDR1 and CDR2 sequences are SGHRS and YFSETQ. The V and J ends lost 2 bases and 3 bases respectively, with 11 bases between them. CDR3 nucleotide sequence: TGCGCCAGCAGCTTTCACGGGGGTGACACTGAAGCTTTCTTT. Translation: CASSFHGGDTEAFF.

This clonotype appeared many times. The chain couples TRBV20-1 to TRBJ2-7, with 8 positions matching TRBD2. The germline CDR1 and CDR2 sequences are DFQATT and SNEGSKA (reference sequence). J gave up 3 bases and V 1 base, and 5 bases lay outside the gene matches. The CDR3 extends over 14 amino acids. The CDR3 bases are TGCAGTGCTAGAGCCTTGACTAGCGACTACGAGCAGTACTTC. It specifies CSARALTSDYEQYF.

This clonotype has ten or more counts. This chain joins TRBV24-1 and TRBJ1-1; tentatively, D is TRBD1 (5 bases). Looked up from germline, CDR1 is KGHDR and CDR2 is SFDVKD. The CDR3 spans 15 residues. V gave up 4 bases and J gave up 1 base, with 12 bases separating them. CDR3 amino acids: CATSEGGTGNTEAFF. The DNA of the CDR3 is TGTGCCACCAGTGAGGGAGGGACCGGGAACACTGAAGCTTTCTTT.

The genes are TRBV5-1 and TRBJ1-1; D gene unclear. Trimming left V 1 base short and J 3 bases short, with 10 bases between. Germline V lookup: CDR1 SGHRS, CDR2 YFSETQ. There are 14 residues in the CDR3. The CDR3 sequence: CASSLTRYDTEAFF. In DNA form, the CDR3 reads TGCGCCAGCAGCTTGACGCGATACGACACTGAAGCTTTCTTT.

This clonotype has a count of ten or more. The V gene is TRBV12-3 or TRBV12-4, the J gene TRBJ2-7; D perhaps matches TRBD1 (5 bases). The V end was cut by 11 bases, the J end by 5 bases, with 13 bases between. This CDR3 has 11 amino acids. The CDR3, as DNA: TGTGCCTCCAGGGCCGGGCACGAGCAGTACTTC. It translates to CASRAGHEQYF.

This clonotype occurred a few times. The V and J genes are TRBV6-1 and TRBJ2-7; the D call may be TRBD1 or TRBD2 (6 bases each). The CDR3 has 14 residues. From germline, CDR1 is MNHNS and CDR2 SASEGT. V was pared by 2 bases and J by 4 bases, with 12 bases between. CDR3 sequence reads: CASSEMGGKYEQYF. Written as DNA, the CDR3 is TGTGCCAGCAGTGAAATGGGGGGCAAGTACGAGCAGTACTTC.

This clonotype was picked up many times. This chain uses TRBV6-5 with TRBJ2-5; 8 bases agree with TRBD2. CDR1 is MNHEY, CDR2 SVGAGI, per germline. J lost 3 bases, V lost 5 bases, and 8 bases had no gene match. CDR3 length: 15 amino acids. The CDR3: CASSRGLGVEETQYF. CDR3 DNA: TGTGCCAGCAGTAGGGGACTAGGGGTGGAAGAGACCCAGTACTTC.

This clonotype came up many times. Since a much larger clone is just one base distant, this may be a read error. The chain employs TRBV7-2 and TRBJ1-1; the D gene is possibly TRBD1 (6 bases). Germline CDR1 is SGHTA and CDR2 is FQGNSA. The CDR3 extends over 14 amino acids. The ends were cut back, 5 bases at V and 4 bases at J, with 14 bases in the middle. CDR3 in DNA: TGTGCCAGCAGCCTCACAGGGATGGGCACTGAAGCTTTCTTT. Translating gives CASSLTGMGTEAFF.

In its sample, this clonotype was seen many times. This chain joins TRBV3-1 and TRBJ2-7; the match to TRBD1 covers 8 bases. J gave up 7 bases and V 5 bases, and 13 bases lay outside the gene matches. This CDR3 comprises 15 residues. Germline loops: CDR1 LGHDT, CDR2 YNNKEL (reference sequence). CDR3 protein: CASSSRDRLSWEQYF. The CDR3 bases are TGTGCCAGCAGCTCCCGGGACAGGCTTTCTTGGGAGCAGTACTTC.

This clonotype was found many times. This chain connects TRBV20-1 to TRBJ2-5; TRBD2 matches 9 bases. Germline lookup yields CDR1 DFQATT and CDR2 SNEGSKA (reference sequence). Trimming cost V 3 bases and J 4 bases; bases outside gene matches: 9. This CDR3 is built from 15 residues. CDR3 coding DNA: TGCAGTGCTAGGCCTTCTAGCGGGGCCAGAGAGACCCAGTACTTC. This sequence encodes CSARPSSGARETQYF.

This clonotype appeared many times. The chain uses TRBV7-3 and TRBJ2-5; D is unresolved. Germline loops: CDR1 SGHTA, CDR2 FQGTGA. V was cut by 0 bases and J by 5 bases, with 10 bases left in between. The CDR3 runs 14 residues. CDR3 sequence: CASSLTPSSETQYF. The CDR3 DNA sequence: TGTGCCAGCAGCTTAACCCCGAGTAGCGAGACCCAGTACTTC.

This clonotype was seen at least ten times. This rearrangement joins TRBV7-8 to TRBJ2-5, with D perhaps TRBD2 (6 bases). This CDR3 is built from 15 residues. Trimming pared 0 bases from V and 2 bases from J, leaving 10 bases between. From germline, CDR1 is SGHVS and CDR2 FQNEAQ. The CDR3 here is CASSLAGGFQETQYF. Written as DNA, the CDR3 is TGTGCCAGCAGCTTAGCGGGGGGATTTCAAGAGACCCAGTACTTC.